The 6 T cell receptor beta chains given below trace back to one sample, sequenced in a study of blood T cells in healthy people across ages. The use of a sample-barcoded 5' primer and a J-beta primer mix characterized a second PCR of roughly 6 to 11 cycles. Each CDR3 protein gets one entry after TCRdb re-called the 5' RACE reads with MiXCR. The sample holds 580,000 or so distinct CDR3 sequences, around 48% seen once. The sequenced sample consisted of blood. These receptors all stem from a man older than 75 in good health.

The V call is TRBV4-3, the J call TRBJ2-3, with D unclear. Trimming removed 1 base at V and 4 bases at J, with 9 bases between. The CDR3 totals 14 residues. Germline CDR1 reads LGHNA; CDR2 reads YSLEER. The CDR3 region is CASSQGGMSDTQYF. DNA for the CDR3: TGCGCCAGCAGCCAAGGTGGGATGTCAGATACGCAGTATTTT.

This clonotype was detected only a few times. V and J are TRBV5-6 and TRBJ2-1; 14 nucleotides line up with TRBD2. Trimming at V came to 0 bases and at J to 5 bases, leaving 7 bases not matched to a gene. The CDR3 runs to 18 residues. Germline assignment: CDR1 SGHDT and CDR2 YYEEEE. The CDR3 spells CASSLVGTSGSKDNEQFF. CDR3 DNA sequence: TGTGCCAGCAGCTTGGTCGGGACTAGCGGGAGCAAAGACAATGAGCAGTTCTTC. The whole variable domain, filled in from reference TRBV5-6 and TRBJ2-1, reads DAGVTQSPTHLIKTRGQQVTLRCSPKSGHDTVSWYQQALGQGPQFIFQYYEEEERQRGNFPDRFSGHQFPNYSSELNVNALLLGDSALYLCASSLVGTSGSKDNEQFFGPGTRLTVL.

This rearrangement joins TRBV27 to TRBJ2-7; maybe TRBD1 (5 bases). V was shortened by 4 bases and J by 5 bases, with 12 bases between the two germline ends. This CDR3 comprises 13 residues. Germline CDR1 and CDR2: MNHEY and SMNVEV (reference sequence). CDR3 residues: CASSSQGINEQYF. The CDR3 DNA is TGTGCCAGCAGTTCCCAGGGTATCAACGAGCAGTACTTC.

Of note for this clonotype: It may be a read error: a sequence one base away is much more abundant. The chain uses TRBV9 and TRBJ2-7; 15 bases align to TRBD2. Trimming removed 4 bases from V and 7 bases from J; junction bases left unmatched: 6. The V gene's germline CDR1 is SGDLS and CDR2 YYNGEE. There are 15 residues in the CDR3. This CDR3 reads CASSTGLAGGNEQYF. The CDR3 nucleotides read TGTGCCAGCAGCACGGGACTAGCGGGGGGCAATGAGCAGTACTTC.

J is TRBJ2-3 and V is TRBV20-1; D is ambiguous. CDR1 is DFQATT and CDR2 is SNEGSKA in the germline V gene (reference sequence). V lost 1 base and J 6 bases, leaving 11 bases between the germline ends. CDR3 length: 13 residues. The CDR3 bases are TGCAGTGCTAGAGTGATGCAGGAGGATACGCAGTATTTT. Protein product: CSARVMQEDTQYF.

The rearrangement links TRBV12-3 or TRBV12-4 to TRBJ1-5; D possibly corresponds to TRBD1 (5 bases). The CDR3 covers 19 residues. V shed 3 bases and J shed 0 bases, with 21 bases lying between them. The CDR3 sequence: CASSLARGAGKYSNQPQHF. In DNA, the CDR3 is TGTGCCAGCAGTTTGGCGCGGGGCGCAGGGAAATATAGCAATCAGCCCCAGCATTTT.